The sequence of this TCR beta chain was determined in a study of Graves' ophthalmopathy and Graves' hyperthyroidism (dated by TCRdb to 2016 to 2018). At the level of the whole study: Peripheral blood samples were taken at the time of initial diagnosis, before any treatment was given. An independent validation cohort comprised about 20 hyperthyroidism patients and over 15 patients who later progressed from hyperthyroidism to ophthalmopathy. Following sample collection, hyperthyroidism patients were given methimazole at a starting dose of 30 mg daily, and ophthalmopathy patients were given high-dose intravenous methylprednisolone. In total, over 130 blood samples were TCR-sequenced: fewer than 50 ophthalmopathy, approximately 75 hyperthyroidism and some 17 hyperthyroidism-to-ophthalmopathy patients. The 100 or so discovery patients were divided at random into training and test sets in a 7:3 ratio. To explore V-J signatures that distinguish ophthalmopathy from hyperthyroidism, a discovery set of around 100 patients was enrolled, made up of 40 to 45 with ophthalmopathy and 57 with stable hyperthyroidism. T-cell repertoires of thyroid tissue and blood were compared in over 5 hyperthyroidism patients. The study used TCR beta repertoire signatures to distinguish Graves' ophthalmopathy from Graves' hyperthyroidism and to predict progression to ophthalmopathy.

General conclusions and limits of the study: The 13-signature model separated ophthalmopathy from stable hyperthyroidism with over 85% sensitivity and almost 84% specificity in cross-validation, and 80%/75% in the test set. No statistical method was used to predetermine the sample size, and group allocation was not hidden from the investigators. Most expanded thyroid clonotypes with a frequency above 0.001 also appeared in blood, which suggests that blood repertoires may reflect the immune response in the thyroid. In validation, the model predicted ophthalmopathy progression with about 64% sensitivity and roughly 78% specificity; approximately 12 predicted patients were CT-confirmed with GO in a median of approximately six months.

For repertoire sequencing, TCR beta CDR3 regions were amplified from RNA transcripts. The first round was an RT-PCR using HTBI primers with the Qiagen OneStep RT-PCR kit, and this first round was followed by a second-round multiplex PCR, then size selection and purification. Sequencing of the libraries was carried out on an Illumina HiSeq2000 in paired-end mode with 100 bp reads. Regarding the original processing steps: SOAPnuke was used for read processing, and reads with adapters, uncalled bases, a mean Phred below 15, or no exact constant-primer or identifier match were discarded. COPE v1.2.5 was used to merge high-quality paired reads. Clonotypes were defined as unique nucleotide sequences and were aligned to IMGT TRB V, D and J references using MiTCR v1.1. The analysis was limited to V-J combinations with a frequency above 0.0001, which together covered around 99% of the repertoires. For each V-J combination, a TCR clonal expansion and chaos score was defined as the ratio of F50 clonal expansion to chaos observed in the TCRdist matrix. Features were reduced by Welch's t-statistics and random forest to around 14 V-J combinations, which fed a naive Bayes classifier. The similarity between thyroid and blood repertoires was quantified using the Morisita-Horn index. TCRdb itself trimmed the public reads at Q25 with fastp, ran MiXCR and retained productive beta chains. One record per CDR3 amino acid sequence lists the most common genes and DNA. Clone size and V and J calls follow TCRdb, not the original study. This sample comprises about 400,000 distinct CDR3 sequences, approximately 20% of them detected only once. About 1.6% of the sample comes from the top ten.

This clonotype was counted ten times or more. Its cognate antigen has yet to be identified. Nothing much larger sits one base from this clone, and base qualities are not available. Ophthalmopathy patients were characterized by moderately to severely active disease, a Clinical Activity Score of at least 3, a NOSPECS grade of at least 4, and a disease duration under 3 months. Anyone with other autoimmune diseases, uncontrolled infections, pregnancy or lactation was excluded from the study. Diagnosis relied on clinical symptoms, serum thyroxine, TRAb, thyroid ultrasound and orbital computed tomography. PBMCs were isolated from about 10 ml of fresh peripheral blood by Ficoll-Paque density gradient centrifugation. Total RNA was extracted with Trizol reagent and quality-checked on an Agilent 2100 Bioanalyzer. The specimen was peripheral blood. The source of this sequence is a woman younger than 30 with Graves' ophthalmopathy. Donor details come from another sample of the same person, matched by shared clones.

CDR3 region: CASRLQGGTEAFF. The nucleotide sequence reads as follows: TGTGCCAGCAGGTTACAGGGGGGTACTGAAGCTTTCTTT. The V and J genes are TRBV12-3 or TRBV12-4 and TRBJ1-1; 8 bases in the junction line up with TRBD1. Relative to germline, V is missing 6 bases and J is missing 5 bases, with 5 bases of the junction outside any gene match. Taken from cysteine to phenylalanine, the CDR3 has 13 residues. Only the CDR3 region is kept as DNA, spanning 39 bases read in frame from base 1.